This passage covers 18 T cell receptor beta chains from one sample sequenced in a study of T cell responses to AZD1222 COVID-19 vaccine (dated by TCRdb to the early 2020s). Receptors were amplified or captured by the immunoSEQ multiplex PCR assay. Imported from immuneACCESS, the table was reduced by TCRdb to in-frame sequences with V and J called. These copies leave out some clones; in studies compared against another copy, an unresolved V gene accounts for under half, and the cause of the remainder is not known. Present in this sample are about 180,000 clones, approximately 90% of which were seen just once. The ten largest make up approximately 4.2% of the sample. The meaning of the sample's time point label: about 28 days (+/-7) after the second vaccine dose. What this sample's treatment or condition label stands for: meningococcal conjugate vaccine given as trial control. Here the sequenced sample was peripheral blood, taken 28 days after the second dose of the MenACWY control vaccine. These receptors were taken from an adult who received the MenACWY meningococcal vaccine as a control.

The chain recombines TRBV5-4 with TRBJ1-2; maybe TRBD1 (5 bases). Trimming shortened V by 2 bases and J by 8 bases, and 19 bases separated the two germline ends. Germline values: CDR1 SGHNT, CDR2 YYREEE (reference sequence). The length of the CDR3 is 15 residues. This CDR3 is CASSLLVGRVGGYTF. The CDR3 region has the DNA TGTGCCAGCAGCTTACTGGTCGGCAGGGTCGGAGGCTACACCTTC. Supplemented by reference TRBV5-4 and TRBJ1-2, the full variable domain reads ETGVTQSPTHLIKTRGQQVTLRCSSQSGHNTVSWYQQALGQGPQFIFQYYREEENGRGNFPPRFSGLQFPNYSSELNVNALELDDSALYLCASSLLVGRVGGYTFGSGTRLTVV.

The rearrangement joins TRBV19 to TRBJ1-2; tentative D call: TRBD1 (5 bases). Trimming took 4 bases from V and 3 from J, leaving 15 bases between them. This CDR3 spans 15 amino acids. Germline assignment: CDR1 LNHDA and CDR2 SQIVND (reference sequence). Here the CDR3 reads CASSRDGKGHYGYTF. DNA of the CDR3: TGTGCCAGTAGTAGGGACGGAAAGGGTCACTATGGCTACACCTTC.

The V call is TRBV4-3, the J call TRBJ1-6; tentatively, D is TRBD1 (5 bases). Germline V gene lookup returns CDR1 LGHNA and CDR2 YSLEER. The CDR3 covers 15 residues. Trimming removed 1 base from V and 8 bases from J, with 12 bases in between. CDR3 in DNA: TGCGCCAGCAGCCAAGTTGGGGACGGATATTCACCCCTCCACTTT. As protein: CASSQVGDGYSPLHF.

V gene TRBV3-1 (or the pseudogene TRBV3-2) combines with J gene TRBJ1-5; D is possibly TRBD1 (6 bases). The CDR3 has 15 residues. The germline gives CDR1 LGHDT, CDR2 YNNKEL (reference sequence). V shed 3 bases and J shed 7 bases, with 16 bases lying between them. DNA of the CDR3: TGTGCCAGCAGCCACCAACGGGGGGCCCGGCAGCCCCAGCATTTT. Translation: CASSHQRGARQPQHF.

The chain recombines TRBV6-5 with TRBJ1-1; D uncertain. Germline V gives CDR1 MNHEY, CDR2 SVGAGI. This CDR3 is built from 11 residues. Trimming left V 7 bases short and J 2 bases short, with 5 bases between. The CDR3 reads CASMSNTEAFF. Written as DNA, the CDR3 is TGTGCCAGCATGAGTAACACTGAAGCTTTCTTT.

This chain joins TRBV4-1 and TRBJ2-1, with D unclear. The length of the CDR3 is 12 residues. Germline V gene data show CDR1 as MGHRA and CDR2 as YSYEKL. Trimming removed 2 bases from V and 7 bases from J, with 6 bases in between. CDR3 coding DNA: TGCGCCAGCAGCCAAATGGGGAATGAGCAGTTCTTC. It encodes CASSQMGNEQFF.

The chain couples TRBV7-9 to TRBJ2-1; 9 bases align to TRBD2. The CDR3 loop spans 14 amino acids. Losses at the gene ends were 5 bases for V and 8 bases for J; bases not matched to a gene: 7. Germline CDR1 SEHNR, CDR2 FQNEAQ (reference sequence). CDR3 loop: CASSQFSGRYEQFF. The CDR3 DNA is TGTGCCAGCAGCCAGTTTAGCGGGAGATATGAGCAGTTCTTC.

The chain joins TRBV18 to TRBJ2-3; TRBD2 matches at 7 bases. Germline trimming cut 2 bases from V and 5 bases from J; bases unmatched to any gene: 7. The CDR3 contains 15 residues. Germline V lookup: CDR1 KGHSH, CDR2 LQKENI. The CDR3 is CASSPDGREGDTQYF. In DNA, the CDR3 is TGTGCCAGCTCACCAGATGGCAGGGAGGGAGATACGCAGTATTTT.

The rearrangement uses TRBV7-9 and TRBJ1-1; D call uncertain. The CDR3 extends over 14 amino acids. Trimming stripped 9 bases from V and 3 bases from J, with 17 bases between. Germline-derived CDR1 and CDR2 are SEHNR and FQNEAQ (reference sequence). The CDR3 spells CASPDLDGDTEAFF. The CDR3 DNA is TGTGCCAGTCCCGACTTGGATGGCGACACTGAAGCTTTCTTT.

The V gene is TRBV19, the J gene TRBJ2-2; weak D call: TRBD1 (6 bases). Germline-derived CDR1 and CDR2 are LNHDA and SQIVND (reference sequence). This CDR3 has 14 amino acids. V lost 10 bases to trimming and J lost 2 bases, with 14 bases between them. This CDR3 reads CATGVGVNTGELFF. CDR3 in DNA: TGTGCCACAGGGGTAGGGGTTAACACCGGGGAGCTGTTTTTT. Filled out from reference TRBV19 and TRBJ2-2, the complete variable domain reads DGGITQSPKYLFRKEGQNVTLSCEQNLNHDAMYWYRQDPGQGLRLIYYSQIVNDFQKGDIAEGYSVSREKKESFPLTVTSAQKNPTAFYLCATGVGVNTGELFFGEGSRLTVL.

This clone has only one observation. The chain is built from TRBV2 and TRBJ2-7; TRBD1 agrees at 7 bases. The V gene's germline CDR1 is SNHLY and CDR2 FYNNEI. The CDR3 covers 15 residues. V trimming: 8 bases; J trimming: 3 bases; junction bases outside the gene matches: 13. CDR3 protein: CASRGGGQRFYEQYF. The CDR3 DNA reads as TGTGCCAGCCGGGGTGGGGGACAGCGATTCTACGAGCAGTACTTC.

CDR3 sequence reads: CASSFGDSYEQYF. CDR3 sequence (DNA): TGCGCCAGCAGCTTTGGTGACAGCTACGAGCAGTACTTC. V is TRBV5-1 and J is TRBJ2-7, with a tentative D call TRBD1 (5 bases). The CDR3 is 13 residues long. The germline V and J ends were trimmed by 2 bases and 3 bases, with 9 bases remaining between them. Germline CDR1 SGHRS, CDR2 YFSETQ.

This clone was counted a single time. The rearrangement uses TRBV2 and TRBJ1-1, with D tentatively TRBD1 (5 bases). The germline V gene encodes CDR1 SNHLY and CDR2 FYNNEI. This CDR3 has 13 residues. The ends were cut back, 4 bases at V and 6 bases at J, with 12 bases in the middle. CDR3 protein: CASSVYGTAEAFF. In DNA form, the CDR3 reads TGTGCCAGCAGTGTCTACGGGACGGCTGAAGCTTTCTTT.

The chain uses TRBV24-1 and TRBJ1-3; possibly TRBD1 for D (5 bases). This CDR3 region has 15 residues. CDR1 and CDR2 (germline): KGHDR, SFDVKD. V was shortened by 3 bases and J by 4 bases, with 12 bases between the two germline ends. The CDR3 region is CATSDGAVSGNTIYF. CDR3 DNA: TGTGCCACCAGTGATGGGGCGGTCTCCGGAAACACCATATATTTT.

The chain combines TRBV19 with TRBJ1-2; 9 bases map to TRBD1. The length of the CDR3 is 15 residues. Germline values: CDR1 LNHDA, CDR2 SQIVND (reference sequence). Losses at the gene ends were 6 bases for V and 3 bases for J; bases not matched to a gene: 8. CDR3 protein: CASSFRGQGHYGYTF. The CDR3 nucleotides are TGTGCCAGTAGCTTCCGGGGACAGGGCCACTATGGCTACACCTTC. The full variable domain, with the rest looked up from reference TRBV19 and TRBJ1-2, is DGGITQSPKYLFRKEGQNVTLSCEQNLNHDAMYWYRQDPGQGLRLIYYSQIVNDFQKGDIAEGYSVSREKKESFPLTVTSAQKNPTAFYLCASSFRGQGHYGYTFGSGTRLTVV.

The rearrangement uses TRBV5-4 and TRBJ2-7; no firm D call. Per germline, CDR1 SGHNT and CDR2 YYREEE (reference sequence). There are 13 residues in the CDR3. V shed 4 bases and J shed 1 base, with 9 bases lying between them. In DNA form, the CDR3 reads TGTGCCAGCAGCGGCGTGGATTCCTACGAGCAGTACTTC. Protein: CASSGVDSYEQYF.

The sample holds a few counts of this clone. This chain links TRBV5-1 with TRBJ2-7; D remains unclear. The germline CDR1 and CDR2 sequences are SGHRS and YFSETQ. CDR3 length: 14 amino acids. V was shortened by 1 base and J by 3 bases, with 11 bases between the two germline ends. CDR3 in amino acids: CASSLSRTFYEQYF. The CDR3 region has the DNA TGCGCCAGCAGCTTGAGCCGGACGTTCTACGAGCAGTACTTC. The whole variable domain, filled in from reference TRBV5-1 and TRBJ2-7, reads KAGVTQTPRYLIKTRGQQVTLSCSPISGHRSVSWYQQTPGQGLQFLFEYFSETQRNKGNFPGRFSGRQFSNSRSEMNVSTLELGDSALYLCASSLSRTFYEQYFGPGTRLTVT.

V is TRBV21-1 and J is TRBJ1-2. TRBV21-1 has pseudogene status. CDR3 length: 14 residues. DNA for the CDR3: TGTGCCAGCAGCAAAGTTAGGCCGTACTATGGCTACACCTTC. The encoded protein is CASSKVRPYYGYTF.